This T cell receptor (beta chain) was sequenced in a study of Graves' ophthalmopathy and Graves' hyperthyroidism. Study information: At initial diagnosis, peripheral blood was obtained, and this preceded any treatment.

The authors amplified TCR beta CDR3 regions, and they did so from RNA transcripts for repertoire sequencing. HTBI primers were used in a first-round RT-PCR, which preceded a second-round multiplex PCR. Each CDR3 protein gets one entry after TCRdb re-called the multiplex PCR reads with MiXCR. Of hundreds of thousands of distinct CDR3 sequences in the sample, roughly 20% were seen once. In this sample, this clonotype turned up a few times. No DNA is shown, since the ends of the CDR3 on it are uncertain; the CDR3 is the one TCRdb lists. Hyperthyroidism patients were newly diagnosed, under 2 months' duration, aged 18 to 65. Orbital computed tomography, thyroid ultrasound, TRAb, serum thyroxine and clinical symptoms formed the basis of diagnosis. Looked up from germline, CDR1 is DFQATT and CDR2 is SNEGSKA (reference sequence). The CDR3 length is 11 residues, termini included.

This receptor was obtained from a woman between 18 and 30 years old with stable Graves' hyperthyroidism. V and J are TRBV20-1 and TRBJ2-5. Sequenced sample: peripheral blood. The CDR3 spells CSALGMETQYF.